Listed below are T cell receptor beta chains from one sample, sequenced in a study of cytomegalovirus exposure and HLA in healthy donors. Only in-frame clones appear in the TCRdb table, and some are missing; sequencing was by immunoSEQ multiplex PCR. The sample lists 90,000 to 110,000 clones; roughly two thirds were seen once. Source material: PBMCs. Receptors were obtained from a man aged 40-50 years in good health and CMV-seronegative. Both conserved end residues are part of each CDR3. A D gene is named only where the DNA matches it firmly. Clone size is given for some rows only: seen once, a few or many times, or a class if the clone is expanded.

d_call: .
clone_size: .
j_call: TRBJ1-4
v_call: TRBV15
cdr3_nt: TGTGCCACCAGCAGAGAACAGGCTGCAACTAATGAAAAACTGTTTTTT
cdr3_aa: CATSREQAATNEKLFF

d_call: .
clone_size: .
j_call: TRBJ1-5
v_call: TRBV15
cdr3_nt: TGTGCCACCAGCAGAGATAGGGGCCAGCCCCAGCATTTT
cdr3_aa: CATSRDRGQPQHF

d_call: TRBD2
clone_size: .
j_call: TRBJ2-5
v_call: TRBV29-1
cdr3_nt: TGCAGCGTTGAGGTAGCGGGGGGGCAGGAGACCCAGTACTTC
cdr3_aa: CSVEVAGGQETQYF

d_call: TRBD1
clone_size: .
j_call: TRBJ1-6
v_call: TRBV27
cdr3_nt: TGTGCCAGCAGTTTACGTCGTACAGGGGACTCACCCCTCCACTTT
cdr3_aa: CASSLRRTGDSPLHF

d_call: .
clone_size: .
j_call: TRBJ1-2
v_call: TRBV30
cdr3_nt: TGTGCCTGGAGTTTAAAACAGATGAGTGATGGCTACACCTTC
cdr3_aa: CAWSLKQMSDGYTF

d_call: TRBD2
clone_size: .
j_call: TRBJ2-7
v_call: TRBV9
cdr3_nt: TGTGCCAGCAGCGTAGCCAGCGGGGGGGCCTACGAGCAGTACTTC
cdr3_aa: CASSVASGGAYEQYF

d_call: .
clone_size: few
j_call: TRBJ1-4
v_call: TRBV27
cdr3_nt: TGTGCCAGCAGAATTACAGGGTTAGTCGAAAAACTGTTTTTT
cdr3_aa: CASRITGLVEKLFF

d_call: TRBD1
clone_size: .
j_call: TRBJ2-7
v_call: TRBV5-4
cdr3_nt: TGTGCCAGCAGCCGCGGACAGGGCGGAACCTACGAGCAGTACTTC
cdr3_aa: CASSRGQGGTYEQYF

d_call: .
clone_size: .
j_call: TRBJ2-7
v_call: TRBV20-1
cdr3_nt: TGCAGTGCCCTAAGCTCCTACGAGCAGTACTTC
cdr3_aa: CSALSSYEQYF

d_call: .
clone_size: .
j_call: TRBJ2-7
v_call: TRBV29-1
cdr3_nt: TGCAGCGTGGCAACGGGGGAGCAGTACTTC
cdr3_aa: CSVATGEQYF

d_call: .
clone_size: .
j_call: TRBJ2-6
v_call: TRBV5-4
cdr3_nt: TGTGCCAGCAGCTTGGGGAGAGGTTTCGGTTCTGGGGCCAACGTCCTGACTTTC
cdr3_aa: CASSLGRGFGSGANVLTF

d_call: TRBD2
clone_size: .
j_call: TRBJ2-3
v_call: TRBV7-8
cdr3_nt: TGTGCCAGCAAGTCGGGACTAGCGGGGGGGCCCACTAGCACAGATACGCAGTATTTT
cdr3_aa: CASKSGLAGGPTSTDTQYF

d_call: .
clone_size: .
j_call: TRBJ2-7
v_call: TRBV5-6
cdr3_nt: TGTGCCAGCACCTTAAATGGGCAGGGTATTCTCGAGCAGTACTTC
cdr3_aa: CASTLNGQGILEQYF

d_call: .
clone_size: .
j_call: TRBJ2-1
v_call: TRBV5-1
cdr3_nt: TGCGCCAGCAGCTCCGACTGGTCCGGATCCTACAATGAGCAGTTCTTC
cdr3_aa: CASSSDWSGSYNEQFF

d_call: .
clone_size: .
j_call: TRBJ1-1
v_call: TRBV28
cdr3_nt: TGTGCCAGCAGTTACAGAAGGAACACTGAAGCTTTCTTT
cdr3_aa: CASSYRRNTEAFF

d_call: TRBD1
clone_size: .
j_call: TRBJ2-4
v_call: TRBV5-6
cdr3_nt: TGTGCCAGCAGCTTGACAGGACAGGGAGAAAACATTCAGTACTTC
cdr3_aa: CASSLTGQGENIQYF

d_call: .
clone_size: once
j_call: TRBJ2-6
v_call: TRBV5-6
cdr3_nt: TGTGCCAGCAGCTTTCAGGGGGCCAACGTCCTGACTTTC
cdr3_aa: CASSFQGANVLTF

d_call: .
clone_size: once
j_call: TRBJ1-6
v_call: TRBV6-6
cdr3_nt: TGTGCCAGCAAGAGGGGGAGCAGAGATTCACCCCTCCACTTT
cdr3_aa: CASKRGSRDSPLHF

d_call: .
clone_size: .
j_call: TRBJ1-1
v_call: TRBV7-8
cdr3_nt: TGTGCCAGCAGCTTAGCAAGGGACATCTCGAACACTGAAGCTTTCTTT
cdr3_aa: CASSLARDISNTEAFF

d_call: .
clone_size: .
j_call: TRBJ2-1
v_call: TRBV7-9
cdr3_nt: TGTTCCAGCAGCCCAGGGGGGTTCCCCTTTTACAATGAGCAGTTCTTC
cdr3_aa: CSSSPGGFPFYNEQFF

d_call: .
clone_size: .
j_call: TRBJ1-1
v_call: TRBV2
cdr3_nt: TGTGCCAGCAGTGAAGAATATGTGAGAGAGGGTCTGACTGAAGCTTTCTTT
cdr3_aa: CASSEEYVREGLTEAFF

d_call: .
clone_size: .
j_call: TRBJ2-7
v_call: TRBV9
cdr3_nt: TGTGCCAGCAGCGTAGCAGATGCCTACGAGCAGTACTTC
cdr3_aa: CASSVADAYEQYF

d_call: .
clone_size: .
j_call: TRBJ1-5
v_call: TRBV6-1
cdr3_nt: TGTGCCAGCACCTTGGACAGCCTCAATCAGCCCCAGCATTTT
cdr3_aa: CASTLDSLNQPQHF

d_call: .
clone_size: .
j_call: TRBJ2-7
v_call: TRBV19
cdr3_nt: TGTGCCAGTAGCTACGCCGGGACCTACGAGCAGTACTTC
cdr3_aa: CASSYAGTYEQYF

d_call: TRBD2
clone_size: .
j_call: TRBJ2-1
v_call: TRBV27
cdr3_nt: TGTGCCAGCAGTCCCATTATGCAGCGGGACTACTCCTACAATGAGCAGTTCTTC
cdr3_aa: CASSPIMQRDYSYNEQFF

d_call: TRBD1
clone_size: few
j_call: TRBJ2-3
v_call: TRBV7-9
cdr3_nt: TGTGCCAGCAGCCAGGGACAGGGCCCGGGGGATACGCAGTATTTT
cdr3_aa: CASSQGQGPGDTQYF

d_call: .
clone_size: few
j_call: TRBJ1-4
v_call: TRBV19
cdr3_nt: TGTGCCAGTAGTCCGAGGCCGAATGAAAAACTGTTTTTT
cdr3_aa: CASSPRPNEKLFF

d_call: .
clone_size: .
j_call: TRBJ2-1
v_call: TRBV4-3
cdr3_nt: TGCGCCAGCAGCCAAGATACCCACCGGGAGCAGTTCTTC
cdr3_aa: CASSQDTHREQFF

d_call: TRBD1
clone_size: .
j_call: TRBJ1-1
v_call: TRBV15
cdr3_nt: TGTGCCTCCGGGACAGGGAATTGTGAAGCTTTCTTT
cdr3_aa: CASGTGNCEAFF

d_call: TRBD2
clone_size: .
j_call: TRBJ2-3
v_call: TRBV30
cdr3_nt: TGTGCCTCCACCCCAGGGCGGGGGGTCTCGGGGAAAGATACGCAGTATTTT
cdr3_aa: CASTPGRGVSGKDTQYF

d_call: .
clone_size: .
j_call: TRBJ1-3
v_call: TRBV9
cdr3_nt: TGTGCCAGCAGCCCCCCTACGCCCGGGGGCACCATATATTTT
cdr3_aa: CASSPPTPGGTIYF

d_call: TRBD2
clone_size: .
j_call: TRBJ2-2
v_call: TRBV7-2
cdr3_nt: TGTGCCAGCAGCTTAGTTGCGGGGGGGAACCCCGGGGAGCTGTTTTTT
cdr3_aa: CASSLVAGGNPGELFF

d_call: TRBD2
clone_size: .
j_call: TRBJ2-7
v_call: TRBV4-3
cdr3_nt: TGCGCCAGCAGCCCCGGGGGGTCCTACGAGCAGTACTTC
cdr3_aa: CASSPGGSYEQYF

d_call: .
clone_size: .
j_call: TRBJ2-7
v_call: TRBV28
cdr3_nt: TGTGCCAGCAGTGGAGTCGGCTGGCGCGAGCAGTACTTC
cdr3_aa: CASSGVGWREQYF

d_call: .
clone_size: few
j_call: TRBJ1-1
v_call: TRBV5-1
cdr3_nt: TGCGCCAGCAGCTTGGTGGGGAGGGAGAGCACTGAAGCTTTCTTT
cdr3_aa: CASSLVGRESTEAFF

d_call: .
clone_size: .
j_call: TRBJ2-1
v_call: TRBV7-3
cdr3_nt: TGTGCCAGCAGCTTAGTCGCGGGCTTTTCCTACAATGAGCAGTTCTTC
cdr3_aa: CASSLVAGFSYNEQFF

d_call: .
clone_size: .
j_call: TRBJ1-2
v_call: TRBV29-1
cdr3_nt: TGCAGCTTTACAGACAACTATGGCTACACCTTC
cdr3_aa: CSFTDNYGYTF

d_call: TRBD1
clone_size: .
j_call: TRBJ2-7
v_call: TRBV6-5
cdr3_nt: TGTGCCAGCAGTTACGAGGGACAGGACTACGAGCAGTACTTC
cdr3_aa: CASSYEGQDYEQYF

d_call: TRBD1
clone_size: .
j_call: TRBJ1-2
v_call: TRBV4-3
cdr3_nt: TGCGCCAGCAGCCAAGCGACAGGGTATGGCTACACCTTC
cdr3_aa: CASSQATGYGYTF

d_call: TRBD2
clone_size: .
j_call: TRBJ2-1
v_call: TRBV5-1
cdr3_nt: TGCGCCAGCAGCCCGACTAGCGCATCCTACAATGAGCAGTTCTTC
cdr3_aa: CASSPTSASYNEQFF

d_call: TRBD1
clone_size: .
j_call: TRBJ1-1
v_call: TRBV11-2
cdr3_nt: TGTGCCAGCAGCCTCAGGGGATTGACAGGGAGGAAAAGCACTGAAGCTTTCTTT
cdr3_aa: CASSLRGLTGRKSTEAFF

d_call: TRBD2
clone_size: .
j_call: TRBJ2-3
v_call: TRBV23-1
cdr3_nt: TGCGCCAGCAGTCAACGGACTAGCGGGGGGCCCTACTGCACAGATACGCAGTATTTT
cdr3_aa: CASSQRTSGGPYCTDTQYF

d_call: TRBD2
clone_size: .
j_call: TRBJ2-7
v_call: TRBV25-1
cdr3_nt: TGTGCCAGCAGTGAAGCCAATGGGATGGGGGGGGGTTCCTACGAGCAGTACTTC
cdr3_aa: CASSEANGMGGGSYEQYF

d_call: .
clone_size: .
j_call: TRBJ1-3
v_call: TRBV7-8
cdr3_nt: TGTGCCAGCAGCTTAGGTTTACCGGGTGGAAACACCATATATTTT
cdr3_aa: CASSLGLPGGNTIYF

d_call: TRBD1
clone_size: .
j_call: TRBJ1-2
v_call: TRBV5-4
cdr3_nt: TGTGCCAGCAGCCTGGACAGGGCCCTACGAGGAGGCTACACCTTC
cdr3_aa: CASSLDRALRGGYTF

d_call: .
clone_size: .
j_call: TRBJ1-5
v_call: TRBV27
cdr3_nt: TGTGCCAGCAGTTACAGGGTAGACAATCAGCCCCAGCATTTT
cdr3_aa: CASSYRVDNQPQHF

d_call: TRBD1
clone_size: once
j_call: TRBJ1-2
v_call: TRBV4-3
cdr3_nt: TGCGCCAGCAGCCAAGATCTCGAGACAGGGAAGGACTATGGCTACACCTTC
cdr3_aa: CASSQDLETGKDYGYTF

d_call: .
clone_size: .
j_call: TRBJ1-1
v_call: TRBV4-1
cdr3_nt: TGCGCCAGCAGCCAAGCTCGAGGGAGACGAGCTTTCTTT
cdr3_aa: CASSQARGRRAFF

d_call: .
clone_size: .
j_call: TRBJ2-5
v_call: TRBV7-3
cdr3_nt: TGTGCCAGCAGCTTAGGGGGAGGTTTTTCTGAGACCCAGTACTTC
cdr3_aa: CASSLGGGFSETQYF

d_call: .
clone_size: .
j_call: TRBJ1-3
v_call: TRBV6-4
cdr3_nt: TGTGCCAGCAAGACTTTGAGAGGAACTGGAAACACCATATATTTT
cdr3_aa: CASKTLRGTGNTIYF

d_call: .
clone_size: .
j_call: TRBJ1-2
v_call: TRBV29-1
cdr3_nt: TGCAGCGTCGCCGACAGCTACTCCTATGGCTACACCTTC
cdr3_aa: CSVADSYSYGYTF

d_call: .
clone_size: .
j_call: TRBJ1-4
v_call: TRBV4-1
cdr3_nt: TGCGCCAGCAGCCCAGGAGCGGACTCGACTAATGAAAAACTGTTTTTT
cdr3_aa: CASSPGADSTNEKLFF

d_call: TRBD1
clone_size: .
j_call: TRBJ1-4
v_call: TRBV9
cdr3_nt: TGTGCCAGCAGCTCAGGGGGACAGGGGTATAATGAAAAACTGTTTTTT
cdr3_aa: CASSSGGQGYNEKLFF